This TCR beta chain came from a study of cytomegalovirus exposure and HLA in healthy donors. Study conclusions and caveats: TCR beta sequences reportedly predicted the HLA-A and HLA-B alleles of most subjects accurately.

The PCR employed 60 Vbeta primers together with 13 Jbeta primers. Sequencing was performed with immunoSEQ multiplex PCR; in TCRdb, only in-frame clones are kept and a portion is missing. This sample has around 150,000 clones; around 9.6% occur once, and the top ten carry 1.5% to 2%. The CDR3 has 13 amino acids. Germline V gene lookup returns CDR1 GTSNPN and CDR2 SVGIG (reference sequence). The ends lost 6 bases at V and 5 bases at J; junction bases unmatched: 8. Details on this clone: The antigen remains undetermined.

The chain employs TRBV30 and TRBJ2-7, with 9 bases fitting TRBD1. The sample consisted of PBMCs. The clonotype originates from a male donor in good health and CMV-seronegative. CDR3 in DNA: TGTGCCTGCTGCCGGGACAGGGAGGACGAGCAGTACTTC. The encoded protein is CACCRDREDEQYF.